This T cell receptor beta chain stems from a study of radiation and T cells in renal cell carcinoma. General study points: In blood, top tumor clones expanded by 2 weeks, shrinking by 4.

With V trimmed by 7 bases and J by 2 bases, 7 bases remained unmatched. The CDR3 runs 14 residues. Germline V gives CDR1 ENHRY, CDR2 SYGVKD. Generated by immunoSEQ multiplex PCR, the TCRdb table keeps only in-frame clones and is missing some. The sample consists of about 77,000 clones, 70% to 90% of them appearing once. As for time point: blood 4 weeks post-SBRT, at nephrectomy. Sample treatment: 15 Gy SBRT to primary tumor, nephrectomy 4 weeks later. In this sample, this clone turned up once. Antigen specificity is unknown. The source of this sequence is a woman between 55 and 75 years old with renal cell carcinoma. The chain joins TRBV10-3 to TRBJ1-1; 7 bases align to TRBD1. Here the sequenced sample was blood, taken from a patient whose treatment included radiotherapy and nephrectomy. The CDR3 sequence is CAITPGGGNTEAFF. The CDR3 nucleotides are TGTGCCATCACCCCAGGGGGGGGTAACACTGAAGCTTTCTTT.